This TCR beta chain appears in the sequencing data of a study of T cells in Graves' hyperthyroidism and ophthalmopathy. Study-level points and caveats: From stable hyperthyroidism, ophthalmopathy was set apart by a 13 V-J model.

This clonotype was counted many times. The antigen is undetermined. A Clinical Activity Score of at least 3, a NOSPECS grade of at least 4 and a duration under 3 months were recorded in the ophthalmopathy patients. Cells are PBMCs isolated from about 10 ml of fresh blood. V was pared by 1 base and J by 3 bases, with 21 bases between. CDR3 length: 19 amino acids. CDR1 and CDR2 from the germline V gene are MDHEN and SYDVKM. TCR beta CDR3 sequences were amplified from RNA transcripts. Primed by the HTBI set, a first-round RT-PCR was run on the TCR CDR3. In TCRdb, the multiplex PCR reads were re-called with MiXCR into one record per CDR3 protein. The sample contains some 350,000 distinct CDR3 sequences, roughly an eighth of which appear only once.

The specimen sequenced was blood. This receptor was taken from a woman aged 40 to 50 with Graves' ophthalmopathy. The rearrangement joins TRBV28 to TRBJ2-2, with D perhaps TRBD1 (6 bases). This CDR3 reads CASSLSAIWADRHTGELFF. The CDR3 nucleotides read TGTGCCAGCAGTTTATCAGCTATCTGGGCGGACAGACACACCGGGGAGCTGTTTTTT.